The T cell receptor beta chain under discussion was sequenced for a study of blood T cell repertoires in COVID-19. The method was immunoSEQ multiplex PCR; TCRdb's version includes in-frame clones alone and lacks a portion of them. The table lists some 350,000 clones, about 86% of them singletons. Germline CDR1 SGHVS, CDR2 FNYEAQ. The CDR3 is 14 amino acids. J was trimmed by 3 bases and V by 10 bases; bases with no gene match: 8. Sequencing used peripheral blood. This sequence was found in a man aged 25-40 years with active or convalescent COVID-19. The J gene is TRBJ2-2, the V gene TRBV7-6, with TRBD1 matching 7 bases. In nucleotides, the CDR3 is TGTGCCAACCCCCAGGGGGAGCACACCGGGGAGCTGTTTTTT. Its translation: CANPQGEHTGELFF.